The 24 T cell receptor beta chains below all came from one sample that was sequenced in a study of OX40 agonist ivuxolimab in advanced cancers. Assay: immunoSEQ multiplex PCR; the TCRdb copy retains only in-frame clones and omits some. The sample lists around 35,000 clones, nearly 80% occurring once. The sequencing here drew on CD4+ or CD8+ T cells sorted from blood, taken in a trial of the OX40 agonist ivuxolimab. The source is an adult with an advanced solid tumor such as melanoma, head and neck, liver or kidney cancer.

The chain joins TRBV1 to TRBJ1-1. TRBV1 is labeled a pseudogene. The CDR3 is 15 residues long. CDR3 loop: CTSSQERTLDTEAFF. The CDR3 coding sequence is TGCACCAGCAGCCAAGAACGGACGTTGGACACTGAAGCTTTCTTT.

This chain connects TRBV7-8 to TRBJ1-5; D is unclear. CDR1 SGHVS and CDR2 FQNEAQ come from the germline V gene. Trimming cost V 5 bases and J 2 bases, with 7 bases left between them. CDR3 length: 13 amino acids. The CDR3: CASSQAGNQPQHF. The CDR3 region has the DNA TGTGCCAGCAGCCAGGCGGGCAATCAGCCCCAGCATTTT.

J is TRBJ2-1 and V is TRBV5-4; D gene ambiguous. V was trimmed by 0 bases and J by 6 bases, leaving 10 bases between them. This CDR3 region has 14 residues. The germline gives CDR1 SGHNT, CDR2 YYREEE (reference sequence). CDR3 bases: TGTGCCAGCAGCTTGGGGCCCCTTAGCAATGAGCAGTTCTTC. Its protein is CASSLGPLSNEQFF. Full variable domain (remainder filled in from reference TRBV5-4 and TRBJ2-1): ETGVTQSPTHLIKTRGQQVTLRCSSQSGHNTVSWYQQALGQGPQFIFQYYREEENGRGNFPPRFSGLQFPNYSSELNVNALELDDSALYLCASSLGPLSNEQFFGPGTRLTVL.

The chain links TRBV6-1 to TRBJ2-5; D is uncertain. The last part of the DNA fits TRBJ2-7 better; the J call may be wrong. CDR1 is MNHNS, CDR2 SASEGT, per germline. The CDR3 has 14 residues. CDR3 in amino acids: CASKGKVSSYEQYF. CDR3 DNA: TGTGCCAGCAAGGGAAAAGTTAGCTCCTACGAGCAGTACTTC.

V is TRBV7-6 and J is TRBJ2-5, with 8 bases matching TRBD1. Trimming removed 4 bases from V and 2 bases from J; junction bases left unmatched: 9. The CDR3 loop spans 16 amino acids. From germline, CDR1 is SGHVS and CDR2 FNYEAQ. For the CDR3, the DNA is TGTGCCAGCAGCTCCCAGGGGGCGAGTTTGCAAGAGACCCAGTACTTC. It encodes CASSSQGASLQETQYF.

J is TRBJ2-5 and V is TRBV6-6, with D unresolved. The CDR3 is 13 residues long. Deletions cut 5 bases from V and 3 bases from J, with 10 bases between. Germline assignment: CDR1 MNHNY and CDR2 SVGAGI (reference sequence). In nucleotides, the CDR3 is TGTGCCAGCAGTACAAGGAACAAAGAGACCCAGTACTTC. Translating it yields CASSTRNKETQYF.

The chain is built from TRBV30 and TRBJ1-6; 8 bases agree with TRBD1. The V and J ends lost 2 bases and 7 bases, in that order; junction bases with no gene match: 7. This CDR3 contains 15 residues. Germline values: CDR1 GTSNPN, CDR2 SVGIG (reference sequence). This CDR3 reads CAWSISGGRNSPLHF. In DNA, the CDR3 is TGTGCCTGGAGTATATCAGGGGGCAGGAATTCACCCCTCCACTTT.

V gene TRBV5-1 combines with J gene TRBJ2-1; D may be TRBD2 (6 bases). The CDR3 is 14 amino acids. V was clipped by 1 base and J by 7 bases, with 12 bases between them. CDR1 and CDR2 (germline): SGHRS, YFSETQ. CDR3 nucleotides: TGCGCCAGCAGCTTGTTACCGGGAGTGAATGAGCAGTTCTTC. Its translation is CASSLLPGVNEQFF.

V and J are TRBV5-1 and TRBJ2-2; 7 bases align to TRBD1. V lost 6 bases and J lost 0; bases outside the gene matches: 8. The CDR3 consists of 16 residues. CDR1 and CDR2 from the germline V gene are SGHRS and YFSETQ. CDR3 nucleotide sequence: TGCGCCAGCAACCGGGACAGACTCGCGAACACCGGGGAGCTGTTTTTT. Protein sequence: CASNRDRLANTGELFF.

The CDR3 DNA reads as TGCGCCAGCAGTAAGAGTAACAGAGCAGATACGCAGTATTTT. Amino acid sequence: CASSKSNRADTQYF. The chain links TRBV10-2 to TRBJ2-3; no clear D. Germline V gene data show CDR1 as WSHSY and CDR2 as SAAADI. The CDR3 is 14 residues long. Trimming left V 5 bases short and J 4 bases short, with 13 bases between.

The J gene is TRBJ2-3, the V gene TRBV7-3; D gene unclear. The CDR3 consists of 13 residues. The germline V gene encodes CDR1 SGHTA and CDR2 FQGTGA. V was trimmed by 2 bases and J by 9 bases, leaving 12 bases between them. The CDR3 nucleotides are TGTGCCAGCAGCTTAGCGCCGGCGGCGACGCAGTATTTT. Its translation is CASSLAPAATQYF.

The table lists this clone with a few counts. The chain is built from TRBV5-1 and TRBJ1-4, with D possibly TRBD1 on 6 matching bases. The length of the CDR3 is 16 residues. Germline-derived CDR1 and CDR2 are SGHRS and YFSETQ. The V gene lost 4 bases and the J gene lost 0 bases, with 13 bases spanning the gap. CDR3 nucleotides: TGCGCCAGCAGCCCAACCGGACAGACAACTAATGAAAAACTGTTTTTT. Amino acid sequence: CASSPTGQTTNEKLFF.

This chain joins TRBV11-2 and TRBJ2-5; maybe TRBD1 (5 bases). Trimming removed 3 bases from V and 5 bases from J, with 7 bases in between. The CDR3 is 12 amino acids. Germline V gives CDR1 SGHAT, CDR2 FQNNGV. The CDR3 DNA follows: TGTGCCAGCAGCTTCAACAGGGAGACCCAGTACTTC. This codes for CASSFNRETQYF.

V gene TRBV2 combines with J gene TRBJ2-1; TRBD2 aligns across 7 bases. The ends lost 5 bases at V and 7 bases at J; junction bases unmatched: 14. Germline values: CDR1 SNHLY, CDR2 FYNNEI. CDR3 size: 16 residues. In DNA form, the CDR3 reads TGTGCCAGCAGTCCCGCGACTGGCGGGGGTCAAAATGAGCAGTTCTTC. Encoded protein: CASSPATGGGQNEQFF.

In DNA, the CDR3 is TGTGCCAGCACTCGGACAGGGGGTGGCTACACCTTC. Translated: CASTRTGGGYTF. The V and J genes are TRBV2 and TRBJ1-2, with 10 bases lining up with TRBD1. CDR3 length: 12 amino acids. V trimming: 7 bases; J trimming: 7 bases; junction bases outside the gene matches: 3. Germline CDR1 SNHLY, CDR2 FYNNEI.

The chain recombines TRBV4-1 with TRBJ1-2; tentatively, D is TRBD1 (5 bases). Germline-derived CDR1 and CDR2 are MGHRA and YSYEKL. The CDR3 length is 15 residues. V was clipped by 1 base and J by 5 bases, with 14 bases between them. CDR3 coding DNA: TGCGCCAGCAGCCAAGGCTCCGGGACGGAATATGGCTACACCTTC. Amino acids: CASSQGSGTEYGYTF.

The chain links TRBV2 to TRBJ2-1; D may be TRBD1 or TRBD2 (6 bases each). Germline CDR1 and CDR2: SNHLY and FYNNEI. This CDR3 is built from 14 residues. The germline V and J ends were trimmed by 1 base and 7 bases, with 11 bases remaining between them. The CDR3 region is CASSEGGARNEQFF. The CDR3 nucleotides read TGTGCCAGCAGTGAAGGGGGGGCGCGGAATGAGCAGTTCTTC.

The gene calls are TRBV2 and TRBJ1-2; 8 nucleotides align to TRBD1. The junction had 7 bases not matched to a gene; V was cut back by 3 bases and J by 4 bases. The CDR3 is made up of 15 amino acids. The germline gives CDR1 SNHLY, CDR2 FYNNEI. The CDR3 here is CASSEGGQGVYGYTF. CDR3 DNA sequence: TGTGCCAGCAGTGAGGGAGGACAGGGAGTCTATGGCTACACCTTC.

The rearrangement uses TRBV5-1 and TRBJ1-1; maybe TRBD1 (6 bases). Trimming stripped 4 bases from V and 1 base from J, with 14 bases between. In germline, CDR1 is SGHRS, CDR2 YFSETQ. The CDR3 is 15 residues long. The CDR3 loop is CASSSSGVGNTEAFF. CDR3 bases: TGCGCCAGCAGCAGCTCAGGGGTCGGGAACACTGAAGCTTTCTTT.

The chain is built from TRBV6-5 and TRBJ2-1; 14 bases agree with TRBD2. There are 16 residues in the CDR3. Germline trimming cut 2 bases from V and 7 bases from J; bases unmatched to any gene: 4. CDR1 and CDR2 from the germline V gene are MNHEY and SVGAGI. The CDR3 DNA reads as TGTGCCAGCAGTTACGGGGGACTAGCGGGGGATAATGAGCAGTTCTTC. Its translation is CASSYGGLAGDNEQFF.

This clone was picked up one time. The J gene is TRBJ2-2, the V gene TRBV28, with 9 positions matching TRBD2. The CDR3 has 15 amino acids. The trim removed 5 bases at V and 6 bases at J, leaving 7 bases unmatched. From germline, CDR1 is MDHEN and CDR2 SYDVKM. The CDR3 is CASSPRTSDPGELFF. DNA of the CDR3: TGTGCCAGCAGTCCCAGGACTAGCGACCCCGGGGAGCTGTTTTTT. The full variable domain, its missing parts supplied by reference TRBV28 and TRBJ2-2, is DVKVTQSSRYLVKRTGEKVFLECVQDMDHENMFWYRQDPGLGLRLIYFSYDVKMKEKGDIPEGYSVSREKKERFSLILESASTNQTSMYLCASSPRTSDPGELFFGEGSRLTVL.

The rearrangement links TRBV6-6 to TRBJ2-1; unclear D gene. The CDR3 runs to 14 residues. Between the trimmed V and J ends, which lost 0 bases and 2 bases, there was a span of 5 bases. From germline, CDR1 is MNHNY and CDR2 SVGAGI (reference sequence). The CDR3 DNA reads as TGTGCCAGCAGTTACTCCTCCCCCTACAATGAGCAGTTCTTC. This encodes CASSYSSPYNEQFF.

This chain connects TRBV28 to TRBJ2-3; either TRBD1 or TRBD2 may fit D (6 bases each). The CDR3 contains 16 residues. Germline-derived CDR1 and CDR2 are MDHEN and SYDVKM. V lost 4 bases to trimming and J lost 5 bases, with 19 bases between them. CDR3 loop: CASSSPASRGLDTQYF. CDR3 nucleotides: TGTGCCAGCAGTTCGCCGGCCAGTCGGGGGCTAGATACGCAGTATTTT.

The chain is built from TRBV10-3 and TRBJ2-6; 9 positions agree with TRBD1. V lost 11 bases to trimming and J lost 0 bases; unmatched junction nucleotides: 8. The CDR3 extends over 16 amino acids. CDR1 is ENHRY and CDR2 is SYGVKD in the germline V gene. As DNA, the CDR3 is TGTGCCGCCGGGACAGGGTCGGGCTCTGGGGCCAACGTCCTGACTTTC. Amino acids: CAAGTGSGSGANVLTF.